This T cell receptor beta chain was identified during a study of CD8+CD57+ T cells in acquired aplastic anemia. Study-level information: DNA from sorted CD4+ and CD8+ cells averaged around 3 ug. As sequenced from healthy donors, CD4+ cells averaged around 10 million reads. Study-level results: Approximately 29 was the count of CD8+ CDR3 sequences that patients shared with controls. Significance was not reached for CD8+ Simpson's diversity between patients and controls.

Genomic DNA, serving as template, underwent TCR beta VDJ and CDR3 profiling. TCRdb itself ran the reads through MiXCR, one entry per CDR3 protein. The sample consists of some 240,000 distinct CDR3 sequences, around 32% of them appearing once. V was clipped by 2 bases and J by 7 bases; unmatched bases: 1. Germline-derived CDR1 and CDR2 are LGHDT and YNNKEL (reference sequence). This CDR3 is built from 14 residues. As for this clonotype: Antigen: not known.

Sequenced: sorted CD4+, CD8+, or CD8+CD57+ T cells (not recorded which) from PBMCs. The TCR sequence derives from a human donor in good health, serving as a control. The gene calls are TRBV3-1 and TRBJ2-1; 11 bases map to TRBD2. CDR3 sequence reads: CASSQWTSGNEQFF. In nucleotides, the CDR3 is TGTGCCAGCAGCCAATGGACTAGCGGGAATGAGCAGTTCTTC.